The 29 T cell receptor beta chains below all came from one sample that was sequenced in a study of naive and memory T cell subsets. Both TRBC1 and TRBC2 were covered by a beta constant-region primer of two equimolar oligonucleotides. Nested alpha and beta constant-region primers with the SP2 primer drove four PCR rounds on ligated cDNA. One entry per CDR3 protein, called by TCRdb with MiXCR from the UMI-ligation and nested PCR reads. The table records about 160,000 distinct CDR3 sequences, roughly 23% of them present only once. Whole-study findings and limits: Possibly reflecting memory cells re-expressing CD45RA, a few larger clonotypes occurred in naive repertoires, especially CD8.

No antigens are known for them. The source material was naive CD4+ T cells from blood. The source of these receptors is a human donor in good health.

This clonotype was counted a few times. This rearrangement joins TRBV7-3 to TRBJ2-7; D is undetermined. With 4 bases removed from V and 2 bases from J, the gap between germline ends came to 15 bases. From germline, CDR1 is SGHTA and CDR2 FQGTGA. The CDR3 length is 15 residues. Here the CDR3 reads CASSYTPGPPYEQYF. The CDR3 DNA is TGTGCCAGCAGCTACACCCCCGGGCCCCCCTACGAGCAGTACTTC. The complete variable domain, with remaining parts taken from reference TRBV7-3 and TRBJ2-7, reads GAGVSQTPSNKVTEKGKYVELRCDPISGHTALYWYRQSLGQGPEFLIYFQGTGAADDSGLPNDRFFAVRPEGSVSTLKIQRTERGDSAVYLCASSYTPGPPYEQYFGPGTRLTVT.

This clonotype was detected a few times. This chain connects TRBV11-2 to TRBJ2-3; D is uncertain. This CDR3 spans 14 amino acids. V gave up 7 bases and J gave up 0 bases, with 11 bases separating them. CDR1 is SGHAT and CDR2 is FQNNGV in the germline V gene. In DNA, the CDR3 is TGTGCCAGCAACCACCCCCCTAGCACAGATACGCAGTATTTT. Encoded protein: CASNHPPSTDTQYF.

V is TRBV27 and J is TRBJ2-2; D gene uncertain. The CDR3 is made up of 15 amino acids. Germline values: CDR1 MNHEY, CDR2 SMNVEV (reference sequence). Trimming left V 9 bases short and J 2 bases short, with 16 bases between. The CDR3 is CASAPAGHNTGELFF. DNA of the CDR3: TGTGCCAGTGCCCCCGCAGGTCATAACACCGGGGAGCTGTTTTTT.

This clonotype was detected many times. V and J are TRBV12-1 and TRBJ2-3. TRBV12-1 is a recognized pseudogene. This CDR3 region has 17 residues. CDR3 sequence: CASSFAQSPTDTDTQYF. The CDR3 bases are TGTGCCAGCAGCTTTGCGCAAAGCCCGACTGACACAGATACGCAGTATTTT.

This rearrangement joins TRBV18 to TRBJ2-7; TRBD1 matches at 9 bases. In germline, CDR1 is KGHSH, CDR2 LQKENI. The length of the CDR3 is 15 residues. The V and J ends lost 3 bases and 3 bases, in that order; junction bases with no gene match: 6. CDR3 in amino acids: CASSPGQGPIYEQYF. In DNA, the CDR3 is TGTGCCAGCTCACCGGGACAGGGACCCATCTACGAGCAGTACTTC. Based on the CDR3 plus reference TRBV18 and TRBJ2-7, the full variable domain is NAGVMQNPRHLVRRRGQEARLRCSPMKGHSHVYWYRQLPEEGLKFMVYLQKENIIDESGMPKERFSAEFPKEGPSILRIQQVVRGDSAAYFCASSPGQGPIYEQYFGPGTRLTVT.

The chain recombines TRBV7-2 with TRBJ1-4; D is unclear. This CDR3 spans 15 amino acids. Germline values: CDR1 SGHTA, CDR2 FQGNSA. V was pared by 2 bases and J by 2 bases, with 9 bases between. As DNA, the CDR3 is TGTGCCAGCAGCTTAACATTGCAGACTAATGAAAAACTGTTTTTT. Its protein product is CASSLTLQTNEKLFF.

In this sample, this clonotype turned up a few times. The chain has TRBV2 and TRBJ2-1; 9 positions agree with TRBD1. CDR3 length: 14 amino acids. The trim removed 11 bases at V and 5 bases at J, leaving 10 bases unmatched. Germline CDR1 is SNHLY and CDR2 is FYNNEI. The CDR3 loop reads CAGLRTGENNEQFF. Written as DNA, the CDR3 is TGTGCCGGTCTCCGGACAGGGGAGAACAATGAGCAGTTCTTC.

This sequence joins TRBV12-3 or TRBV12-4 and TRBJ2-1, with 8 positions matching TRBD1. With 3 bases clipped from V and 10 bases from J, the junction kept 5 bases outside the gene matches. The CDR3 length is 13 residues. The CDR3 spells CASSFDRGEEQFF. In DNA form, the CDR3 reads TGTGCCAGCAGTTTCGACAGGGGCGAGGAGCAGTTCTTC.

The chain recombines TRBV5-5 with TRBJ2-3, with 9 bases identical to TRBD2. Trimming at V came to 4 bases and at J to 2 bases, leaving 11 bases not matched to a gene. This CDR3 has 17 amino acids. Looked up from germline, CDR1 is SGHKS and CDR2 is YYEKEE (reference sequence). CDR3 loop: CASSAIAGATPTDTQYF. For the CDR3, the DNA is TGTGCCAGCAGCGCCATAGCGGGAGCCACCCCCACAGATACGCAGTATTTT.

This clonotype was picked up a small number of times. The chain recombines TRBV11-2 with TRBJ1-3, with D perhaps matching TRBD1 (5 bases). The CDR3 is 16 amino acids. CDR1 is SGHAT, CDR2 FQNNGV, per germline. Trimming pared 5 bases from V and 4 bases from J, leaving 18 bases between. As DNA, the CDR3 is TGTGCCAGCAGCCGTCGTTCTCGGGGGTCCGGAAACACCATATATTTT. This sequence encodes CASSRRSRGSGNTIYF.

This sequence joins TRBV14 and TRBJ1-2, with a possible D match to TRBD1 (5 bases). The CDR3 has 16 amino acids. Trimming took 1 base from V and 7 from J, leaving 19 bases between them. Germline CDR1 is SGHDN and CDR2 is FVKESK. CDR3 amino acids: CASSQVGRSTIAGYTF. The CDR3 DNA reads TGTGCCAGCAGCCAAGTGGGACGCAGTACGATCGCTGGCTACACCTTC. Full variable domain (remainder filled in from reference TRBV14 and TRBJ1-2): EAGVTQFPSHSVIEKGQTVTLRCDPISGHDNLYWYRRVMGKEIKFLLHFVKESKQDESGMPNNRFLAERTGGTYSTLKVQPAELEDSGVYFCASSQVGRSTIAGYTFGSGTRLTVV.

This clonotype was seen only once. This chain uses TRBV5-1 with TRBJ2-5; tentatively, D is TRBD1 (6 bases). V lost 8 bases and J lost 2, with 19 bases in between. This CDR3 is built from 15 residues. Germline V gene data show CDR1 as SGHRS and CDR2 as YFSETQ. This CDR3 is CASAGTGQLQETQYF. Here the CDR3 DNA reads TGCGCCAGTGCAGGGACCGGACAGTTACAAGAGACCCAGTACTTC.

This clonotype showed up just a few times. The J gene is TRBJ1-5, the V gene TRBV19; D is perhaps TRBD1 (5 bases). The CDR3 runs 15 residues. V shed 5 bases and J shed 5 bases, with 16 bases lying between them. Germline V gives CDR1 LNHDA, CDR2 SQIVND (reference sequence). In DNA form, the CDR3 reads TGTGCCAGTAGTCCTGATGGGGGATCTTATCAGCCCCAGCATTTT. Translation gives CASSPDGGSYQPQHF.

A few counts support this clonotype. CDR3 DNA sequence: TGTGCCAGCAGTTTATATGGGACAGCCTCCTACGAGCAGTACTTC. Protein product: CASSLYGTASYEQYF. The chain combines TRBV28 with TRBJ2-7; 7 bases align to TRBD1. V was clipped by 1 base and J by 0 bases; unmatched bases: 3. This CDR3 region has 15 residues. Germline V CDR1 and CDR2: MDHEN, SYDVKM.

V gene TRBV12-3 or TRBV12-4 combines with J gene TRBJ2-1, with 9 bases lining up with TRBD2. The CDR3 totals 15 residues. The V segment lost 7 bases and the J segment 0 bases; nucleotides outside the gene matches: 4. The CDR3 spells CASTVSGSSYNEQFF. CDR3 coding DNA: TGTGCCAGCACCGTTAGCGGGAGCTCCTACAATGAGCAGTTCTTC.

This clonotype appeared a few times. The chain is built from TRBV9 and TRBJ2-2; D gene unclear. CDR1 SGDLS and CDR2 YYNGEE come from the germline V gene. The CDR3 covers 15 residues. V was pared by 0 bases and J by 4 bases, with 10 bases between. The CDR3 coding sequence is TGTGCCAGCAGCGTAGTCGCGGAAAGCACCGGGGAGCTGTTTTTT. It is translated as CASSVVAESTGELFF.

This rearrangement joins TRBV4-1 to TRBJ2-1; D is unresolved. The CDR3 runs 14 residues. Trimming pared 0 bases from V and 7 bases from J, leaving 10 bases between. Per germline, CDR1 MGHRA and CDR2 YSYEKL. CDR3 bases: TGCGCCAGCAGCCAAGAGGCTCAGACTAATGAGCAGTTCTTC. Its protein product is CASSQEAQTNEQFF.

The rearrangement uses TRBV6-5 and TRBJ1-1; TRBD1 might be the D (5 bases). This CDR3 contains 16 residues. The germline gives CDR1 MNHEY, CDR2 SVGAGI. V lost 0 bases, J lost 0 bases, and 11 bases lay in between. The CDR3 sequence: CASSYSLGAMNTEAFF. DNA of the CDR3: TGTGCCAGCAGTTACTCATTAGGGGCGATGAACACTGAAGCTTTCTTT.

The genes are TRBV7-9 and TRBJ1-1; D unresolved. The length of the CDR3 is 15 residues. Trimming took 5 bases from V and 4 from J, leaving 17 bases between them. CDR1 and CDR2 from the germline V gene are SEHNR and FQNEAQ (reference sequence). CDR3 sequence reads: CASSPWTASGTEAFF. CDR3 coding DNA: TGTGCCAGCAGCCCCTGGACCGCATCGGGCACTGAAGCTTTCTTT.

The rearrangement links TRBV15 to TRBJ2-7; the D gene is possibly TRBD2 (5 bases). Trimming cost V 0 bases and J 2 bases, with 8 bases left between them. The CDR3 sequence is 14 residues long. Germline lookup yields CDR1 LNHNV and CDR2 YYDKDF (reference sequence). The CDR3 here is CATSRDEGPYEQYF. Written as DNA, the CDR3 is TGTGCCACCAGCAGAGATGAGGGCCCCTACGAGCAGTACTTC.

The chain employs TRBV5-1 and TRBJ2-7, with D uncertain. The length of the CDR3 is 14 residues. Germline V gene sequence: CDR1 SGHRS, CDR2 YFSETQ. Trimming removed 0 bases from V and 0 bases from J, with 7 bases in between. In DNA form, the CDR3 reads TGCGCCAGCAGCTTGGAGGGTCCCTCCTACGAGCAGTACTTC. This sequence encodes CASSLEGPSYEQYF. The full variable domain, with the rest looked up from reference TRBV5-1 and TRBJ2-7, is KAGVTQTPRYLIKTRGQQVTLSCSPISGHRSVSWYQQTPGQGLQFLFEYFSETQRNKGNFPGRFSGRQFSNSRSEMNVSTLELGDSALYLCASSLEGPSYEQYFGPGTRLTVT.

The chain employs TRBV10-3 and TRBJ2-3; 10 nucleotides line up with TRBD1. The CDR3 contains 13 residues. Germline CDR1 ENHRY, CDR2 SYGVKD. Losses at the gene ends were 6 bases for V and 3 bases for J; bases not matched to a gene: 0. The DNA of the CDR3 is TGTGCCATCAGGGGACAGGGGACAGATACGCAGTATTTT. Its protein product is CAIRGQGTDTQYF.

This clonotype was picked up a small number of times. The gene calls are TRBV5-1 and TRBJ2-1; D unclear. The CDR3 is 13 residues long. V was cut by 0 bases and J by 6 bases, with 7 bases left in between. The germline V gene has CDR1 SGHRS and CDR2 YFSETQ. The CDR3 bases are TGCGCCAGCAGCTTGGTTGAGGCCAATGAGCAGTTCTTC. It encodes CASSLVEANEQFF.

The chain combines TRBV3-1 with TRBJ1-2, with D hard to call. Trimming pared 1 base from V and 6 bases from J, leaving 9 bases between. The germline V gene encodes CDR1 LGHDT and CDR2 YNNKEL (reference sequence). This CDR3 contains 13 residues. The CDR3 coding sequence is TGTGCCAGCAGCCAAGCGGCGGCAGATGGCTACACCTTC. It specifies CASSQAAADGYTF.

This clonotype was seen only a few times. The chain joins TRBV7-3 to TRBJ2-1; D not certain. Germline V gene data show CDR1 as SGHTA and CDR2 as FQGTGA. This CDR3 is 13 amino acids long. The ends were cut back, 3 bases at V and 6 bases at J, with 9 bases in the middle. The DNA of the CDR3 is TGTGCCAGCAGCTTCGGACCAGGCAATGAGCAGTTCTTC. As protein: CASSFGPGNEQFF. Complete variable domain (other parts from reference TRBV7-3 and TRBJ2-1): GAGVSQTPSNKVTEKGKYVELRCDPISGHTALYWYRQSLGQGPEFLIYFQGTGAADDSGLPNDRFFAVRPEGSVSTLKIQRTERGDSAVYLCASSFGPGNEQFFGPGTRLTVL.

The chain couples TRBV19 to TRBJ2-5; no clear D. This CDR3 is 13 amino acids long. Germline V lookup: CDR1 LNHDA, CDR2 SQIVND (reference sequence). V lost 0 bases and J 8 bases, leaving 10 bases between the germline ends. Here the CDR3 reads CASSIDALSTQYF. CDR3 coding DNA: TGTGCCAGTAGTATAGATGCCCTATCTACCCAGTACTTC.

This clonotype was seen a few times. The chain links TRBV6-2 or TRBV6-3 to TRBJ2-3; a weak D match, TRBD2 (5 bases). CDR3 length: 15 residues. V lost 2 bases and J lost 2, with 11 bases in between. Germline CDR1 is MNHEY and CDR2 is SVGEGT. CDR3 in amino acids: CASSYDGVNTDTQYF. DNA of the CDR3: TGTGCCAGCAGTTACGACGGGGTTAACACAGATACGCAGTATTTT.

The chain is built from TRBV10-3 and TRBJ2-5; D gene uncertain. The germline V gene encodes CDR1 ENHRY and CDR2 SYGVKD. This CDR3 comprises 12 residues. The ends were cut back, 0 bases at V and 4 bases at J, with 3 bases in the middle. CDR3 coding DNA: TGTGCCATCAGTGAGTCCTCAGAGACCCAGTACTTC. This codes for CAISESSETQYF.

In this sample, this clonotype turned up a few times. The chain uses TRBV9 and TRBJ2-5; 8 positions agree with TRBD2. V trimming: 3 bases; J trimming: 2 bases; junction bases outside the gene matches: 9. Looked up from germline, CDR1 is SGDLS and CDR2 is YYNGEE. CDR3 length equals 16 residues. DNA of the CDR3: TGTGCCAGCAGCGCTAAACTAGCGGACCTTCAAGAGACCCAGTACTTC. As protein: CASSAKLADLQETQYF.